The 24 T cell receptor beta chains below all came from one sample that was sequenced in a study of control samples from healthy donors and cancer patients. The assay was immunoSEQ multiplex PCR, and TCRdb's table has in-frame clones only and misses some. The profile shows some 51,000 clones, approximately 95% of them singletons. Sequencing was carried out using blood. These receptors were taken from a young woman in good health.

This chain links TRBV7-3 with TRBJ2-3; 13 bases match TRBD2. Germline CDR1 is SGHTA and CDR2 is FQGTGA. The CDR3 length is 17 residues. The V and J ends lost 5 bases and 6 bases, in that order; junction bases with no gene match: 11. CDR3 loop: CASSLLGLAGDGDTQYF. CDR3 nucleotide sequence: TGTGCCAGCAGCCTTTTAGGACTAGCGGGGGATGGTGATACGCAGTATTTT.

The chain couples TRBV6-1 to TRBJ1-1; possibly TRBD1 for D (6 bases). The germline V gene has CDR1 MNHNS and CDR2 SASEGT. The CDR3 length is 17 residues. Trimming removed 1 base from V and 0 bases from J, with 15 bases in between. CDR3 loop: CASSEEVYGGMNTEAFF. CDR3 sequence (DNA): TGTGCCAGCAGTGAAGAAGTATACGGGGGCATGAACACTGAAGCTTTCTTT.

The V call is TRBV15, the J call TRBJ1-2; D perhaps matches TRBD1 (5 bases). Per the germline V gene, CDR1 is LNHNV and CDR2 is YYDKDF (reference sequence). The CDR3 runs 13 residues. Trimming shortened V by 0 bases and J by 4 bases, and 6 bases separated the two germline ends. The CDR3 loop is CATSREQVYGYTF. CDR3 nucleotide sequence: TGTGCCACCAGCAGAGAACAGGTCTATGGCTACACCTTC.

DNA of the CDR3: TGTGCCAGCAGTTCGATGACAGGGAGGACTGAAGCTTTCTTT. This encodes CASSSMTGRTEAFF. The genes are TRBV7-9 and TRBJ1-1; 7 bases agree with TRBD1. There are 14 residues in the CDR3. Germline lookup yields CDR1 SEHNR and CDR2 FQNEAQ (reference sequence). V shed 6 bases, J shed 5 bases, and the junction held 9 bases outside the gene matches.

The chain joins TRBV10-2 to TRBJ2-1, with D maybe TRBD2 (5 bases). CDR1 and CDR2 from the germline V gene are WSHSY and SAAADI. Trimming shortened V by 9 bases and J by 3 bases, and 15 bases separated the two germline ends. The CDR3 contains 14 residues. CDR3: CASSSSPDYNEQFF. The CDR3 DNA sequence: TGCGCCAGTTCCTCTAGCCCCGACTACAATGAGCAGTTCTTC.

The V and J genes are TRBV18 and TRBJ1-2; TRBD1 is a possible D gene (6 bases). V was clipped by 6 bases and J by 2 bases, with 19 bases between them. This CDR3 has 16 residues. Germline V gene lookup returns CDR1 KGHSH and CDR2 LQKENI. Here the CDR3 reads CASSIHVGDTNYGYTF. CDR3 nucleotides: TGTGCCAGCTCTATACATGTTGGGGACACGAACTATGGCTACACCTTC.

The CDR3 loop reads CARRTKNYGYTF. As DNA, the CDR3 is TGTGCCCGGAGGACCAAGAACTATGGCTACACCTTC. V is TRBV19 and J is TRBJ1-2; D not certain. CDR3 length: 12 residues. Germline-derived CDR1 and CDR2 are LNHDA and SQIVND (reference sequence). V lost 11 bases, J lost 2 bases, and 12 bases lay in between.

V gene TRBV5-6 combines with J gene TRBJ2-7, with a weak D call TRBD2 (5 bases). With 0 bases removed from V and 6 bases from J, the gap between germline ends came to 13 bases. CDR1 and CDR2 from the germline V gene are SGHDT and YYEEEE. The CDR3 covers 14 residues. The CDR3 is CASSLVATASEQYF. The CDR3 DNA reads TGTGCCAGCAGCTTGGTAGCGACGGCTAGCGAGCAGTACTTC.

A remark on this clone: This specimen includes other DNA sequences encoding the same CDR3. The chain has TRBV14 and TRBJ2-7; the D is unclear. This CDR3 region has 19 residues. Between the trimmed V and J ends, which lost 3 bases and 2 bases, there was a span of 26 bases. Per germline, CDR1 SGHDN and CDR2 FVKESK. CDR3 DNA: TGTGCCAGCAGCCAGGATCATCCAACTCCTACTACTCCGGCCTACGAGCAGTACTTC. This encodes CASSQDHPTPTTPAYEQYF.

This chain links TRBV11-2 with TRBJ2-5, with TRBD2 matching 11 bases. In germline, CDR1 is SGHAT, CDR2 FQNNGV. J lost 0 bases, V lost 5 bases, and 8 bases had no gene match. The CDR3 length is 17 residues. This CDR3 reads CASSPISSGGYQETQYF. CDR3 DNA sequence: TGTGCCAGCAGCCCCATTTCTAGCGGGGGGTACCAAGAGACCCAGTACTTC.

This clone came up once. The chain carries TRBV7-2 and TRBJ2-3; 7 nucleotides line up with TRBD2. The CDR3 runs to 15 residues. J was trimmed by 4 bases and V by 4 bases; bases with no gene match: 8. From germline, CDR1 is SGHTA and CDR2 FQGNSA. The CDR3 DNA sequence: TGTGCCAGCAGCTCGGACGGACTAGTCGCAGATACGCAGTATTTT. This codes for CASSSDGLVADTQYF.

V usage is TRBV12-5 and J usage is TRBJ2-7; TRBD1 might be the D (6 bases). The length of the CDR3 is 16 residues. Per the germline V gene, CDR1 is LGHNT and CDR2 is FRNRAP. With 4 bases removed from V and 2 bases from J, the gap between germline ends came to 18 bases. CDR3 in DNA: TGTGCTAGTGGTTCGCCAGGACAGATCGTCACCTACGAGCAGTACTTC. As protein: CASGSPGQIVTYEQYF.

The CDR3 nucleotides are TGTGCCAGCAGCTTGACGCGATCCTACAATGAGCAGTTCTTC. Translating gives CASSLTRSYNEQFF. The chain combines TRBV7-2 with TRBJ2-1; D gene unclear. The V gene's germline CDR1 is SGHTA and CDR2 FQGNSA. With 3 bases removed from V and 1 base from J, the gap between germline ends came to 7 bases. The CDR3 has 14 residues.

The V gene is TRBV19, the J gene TRBJ2-2; 7 positions agree with TRBD2. Unmatched junction bases numbered 5, after V lost 7 bases and J lost 0 bases. The CDR3 extends over 15 amino acids. The germline V gene encodes CDR1 LNHDA and CDR2 SQIVND (reference sequence). Here the CDR3 DNA reads TGTGCCAGTAAAAGCGGGGAAACGAACACCGGGGAGCTGTTTTTT. This encodes CASKSGETNTGELFF.

V gene TRBV15 combines with J gene TRBJ2-7; the match to TRBD1 covers 10 bases. The CDR3 extends over 15 amino acids. V dropped 0 bases and J dropped 3; count of bases not matched to a gene: 2. Germline V gene sequence: CDR1 LNHNV, CDR2 YYDKDF (reference sequence). In nucleotides, the CDR3 is TGTGCCACCAGCAGAGAGAGGACAGGGGGCTACGAGCAGTACTTC. Translation: CATSRERTGGYEQYF.

The genes are TRBV4-2 and TRBJ2-1; 8 bases are a match to TRBD2. Unmatched junction bases numbered 11, after V lost 4 bases and J lost 0 bases. Germline loops: CDR1 LGHNA, CDR2 YNFKEQ. The CDR3 has 18 residues. DNA for the CDR3: TGTGCCAGCAGCCTACTGGCGGGGGGAAAGAGCTCCTACAATGAGCAGTTCTTC. Translating it yields CASSLLAGGKSSYNEQFF.

The chain carries TRBV10-1 and TRBJ2-3; 9 nucleotides align to TRBD1. Looked up from germline, CDR1 is WNHNN and CDR2 is SYGVQD (reference sequence). The CDR3 is 14 residues long. Trimming at V came to 2 bases and at J to 6 bases, leaving 3 bases not matched to a gene. The CDR3 coding sequence is TGCGCCAGCAGTGAGGGACAGGGGTCGGATACGCAGTATTTT. Amino acids: CASSEGQGSDTQYF.

In DNA form, the CDR3 reads TGTGCCAGCAGCCCCCGGGCCGCCACTGAAGCTTTCTTT. Translated: CASSPRAATEAFF. V and J are TRBV3-1 (or the pseudogene TRBV3-2) and TRBJ1-1; D is ambiguous. Trimming shortened V by 4 bases and J by 4 bases, and 10 bases separated the two germline ends. Per germline, CDR1 LGHDT and CDR2 YNNKEL (reference sequence). The CDR3 length is 13 residues.

The chain uses TRBV13 and TRBJ2-3; D unclear. The CDR3 spans 13 residues. The germline gives CDR1 PRHDT, CDR2 FYEKMQ (reference sequence). The V end lost 8 bases, the J end lost 2 bases, and 11 bases lay between the germline ends. This CDR3 reads CASGRSNTDTQYF. CDR3 DNA sequence: TGTGCCAGCGGGCGGTCAAACACAGATACGCAGTATTTT.

The chain links TRBV6-5 to TRBJ1-5; 9 nucleotides agree with TRBD1. Germline V gene lookup returns CDR1 MNHEY and CDR2 SVGAGI. The CDR3 sequence is 15 residues long. The V and J ends lost 6 bases and 7 bases, in that order; junction bases with no gene match: 10. The CDR3 region is CASRRDRAFEQPQHF. The CDR3 DNA reads TGTGCCAGCAGAAGGGACAGGGCTTTCGAACAGCCCCAGCATTTT.

The V call is TRBV5-1, the J call TRBJ1-2; D is uncertain. V lost 5 bases and J lost 3, with 14 bases in between. This CDR3 comprises 14 residues. Germline loops: CDR1 SGHRS, CDR2 YFSETQ. The CDR3 loop is CASRLAQEYYGYTF. In DNA, the CDR3 is TGCGCCAGCAGGCTGGCGCAGGAGTACTATGGCTACACCTTC.

This chain uses TRBV9 with TRBJ2-7; 11 bases fit TRBD2. Germline CDR1 and CDR2: SGDLS and YYNGEE. V dropped 4 bases and J dropped 6; count of bases not matched to a gene: 9. CDR3 length equals 15 residues. DNA for the CDR3: TGTGCCAGCAGCCTAGATGGGCTAGCGGGGGGCGAGCAGTACTTC. Protein sequence: CASSLDGLAGGEQYF.

This chain connects TRBV28 to TRBJ1-5; D remains ambiguous. Per the germline V gene, CDR1 is MDHEN and CDR2 is SYDVKM. The ends were cut back, 6 bases at V and 2 bases at J, with 5 bases in the middle. This CDR3 region has 12 residues. The CDR3 spells CASRLGNQPQHF. DNA for the CDR3: TGTGCCAGCAGGCTCGGCAATCAGCCCCAGCATTTT. Variable domain in full (rest from reference TRBV28 and TRBJ1-5): DVKVTQSSRYLVKRTGEKVFLECVQDMDHENMFWYRQDPGLGLRLIYFSYDVKMKEKGDIPEGYSVSREKKERFSLILESASTNQTSMYLCASRLGNQPQHFGDGTRLSIL.

The chain couples TRBV18 to TRBJ2-4; D is possibly TRBD2 (6 bases). V was cut by 2 bases and J by 9 bases, with 14 bases left in between. Germline loops: CDR1 KGHSH, CDR2 LQKENI. The CDR3 is 14 amino acids. In DNA form, the CDR3 reads TGTGCCAGCTCACCAGTGGGTCAGGGAGGCATTCAGTACTTC. Its protein is CASSPVGQGGIQYF.